The sequence of this T cell receptor beta chain was determined in a study of a mutant IDH1 vaccine in newly diagnosed glioma. Study summary: Treated patients, approximately 60% male and about 38% female, averaged roughly 43 years of age. Antecedent treatment encompassed radiotherapy, temozolomide, or their combination; the majority received both.

The germline V gene encodes CDR1 MNHNS and CDR2 SASEGT. The CDR3 is 15 residues long. V gave up 1 base and J gave up 0 bases; unmatched junction bases: 0. Only one count was recorded for this clone. The antigen is not known. Generated by immunoSEQ multiplex PCR, the TCRdb table keeps only in-frame clones and is missing some. The sample has tens of thousands of clones, approximately 86% seen once. Study-wide findings and caveats: Changes in the top peripheral T cell clonotypes seemingly had no bearing on pseudoprogression.

As for time point: baseline, week 1 (first vaccination visit). Treatment denoted: pre-vaccination baseline after standard-of-care therapy. Donor diagnoses consisted of new WHO grade 3 or 4 IDH1-mutant, ATRX-lost astrocytomas. Sequenced material: PBMCs, taken from a glioma patient treated with radiotherapy, temozolomide or both. The chain uses TRBV6-1 and TRBJ2-1, with 7 bases matching TRBD2. The sequence was collected from a woman between 35 and 50 years old with glioma. In nucleotides, the CDR3 is TGTGCCAGCAGTGAAGGGGGGGGCTCCTACAATGAGCAGTTCTTC. It yields the protein CASSEGGGSYNEQFF.